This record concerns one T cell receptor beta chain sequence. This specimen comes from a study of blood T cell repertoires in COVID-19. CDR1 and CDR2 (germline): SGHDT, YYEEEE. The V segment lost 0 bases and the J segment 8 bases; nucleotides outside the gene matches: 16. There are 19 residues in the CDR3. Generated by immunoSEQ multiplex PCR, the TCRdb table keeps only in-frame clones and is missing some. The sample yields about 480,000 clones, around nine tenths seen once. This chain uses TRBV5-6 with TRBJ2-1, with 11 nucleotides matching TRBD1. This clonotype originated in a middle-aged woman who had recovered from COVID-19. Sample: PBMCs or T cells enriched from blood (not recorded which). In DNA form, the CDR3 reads TGTGCCAGCAGCTTGGCTTTGTGGGACAGGGGGACATGGGCCCATGAGCAGTTCTTC. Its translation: CASSLALWDRGTWAHEQFF.